What follows are 21 T cell receptor beta chains derived from one specimen sequenced in a study of blood T cells in healthy people across ages. The authors ran a second PCR of 7 to 11 cycles using a sample-barcoded 5' primer and a J-beta primer mix. One entry per CDR3 protein, called by TCRdb with MiXCR from the 5' RACE reads. The repertoire holds approximately 1.5 million distinct CDR3 sequences, 42% seen once, with 4% in the top ten. Sequencing used blood. The receptors stem from a woman under 30 in good health.

The chain couples TRBV7-9 to TRBJ2-3; D is ambiguous. Trimming took 0 bases from V and 2 from J, leaving 12 bases between them. This CDR3 is built from 16 residues. Germline V gene sequence: CDR1 SEHNR, CDR2 FQNEAQ (reference sequence). CDR3 residues: CASSLAEQSITDTQYF. Written as DNA, the CDR3 is TGTGCCAGCAGCTTAGCGGAGCAGTCCATCACAGATACGCAGTATTTT.

The rearrangement links TRBV29-1 to TRBJ2-1, with D maybe TRBD2 (6 bases). Trimming took off 8 bases at V and 0 bases at J, with 14 bases between the two ends. This CDR3 region has 14 residues. Per germline, CDR1 SQVTM and CDR2 ANQGSEA. The CDR3 spells CSSHGGSSYNEQFF. CDR3 DNA: TGCAGCTCCCACGGGGGAAGCTCCTACAATGAGCAGTTCTTC.

This chain uses TRBV30 with TRBJ2-7; no clear D gene. Germline assignment: CDR1 GTSNPN and CDR2 SVGIG (reference sequence). V was trimmed by 0 bases and J by 10 bases, leaving 7 bases between them. The CDR3 covers 10 residues. The CDR3 sequence: CAWSVPPQYF. Here the CDR3 DNA reads TGTGCCTGGAGTGTACCCCCACAGTACTTC.

This clonotype was seen more than once but under ten times. The V gene is TRBV7-9, the J gene TRBJ2-7; D possibly corresponds to TRBD2 (5 bases). This CDR3 comprises 13 residues. Per germline, CDR1 SEHNR and CDR2 FQNEAQ (reference sequence). Trimming took 5 bases from V and 5 from J, leaving 13 bases between them. CDR3 sequence reads: CASSPRERHEQYF. CDR3 nucleotides: TGTGCCAGCAGCCCTAGGGAGAGGCACGAGCAGTACTTC.

In its sample, this clonotype was seen a few times. V is TRBV27 and J is TRBJ1-2; D may be TRBD1 (5 bases). V gave up 6 bases and J gave up 5 bases, with 19 bases separating them. The germline V gene encodes CDR1 MNHEY and CDR2 SMNVEV (reference sequence). This CDR3 is built from 15 residues. The CDR3 protein is CASRWDARASYGYTF. The CDR3 bases are TGTGCCAGCAGGTGGGACGCGAGGGCTTCGTATGGCTACACCTTC.

The V gene is TRBV7-9, the J gene TRBJ1-1; D perhaps matches TRBD1 (5 bases). The germline V and J ends were trimmed by 2 bases and 8 bases, with 12 bases remaining between them. Germline CDR1 SEHNR, CDR2 FQNEAQ (reference sequence). This CDR3 has 13 residues. CDR3 sequence reads: CASSLSAGSEAFF. In DNA form, the CDR3 reads TGTGCCAGCAGCTTATCGGCAGGGTCCGAAGCTTTCTTT.

The count of this clonotype is one. The chain employs TRBV20-1 and TRBJ2-7; 8 bases are shared with TRBD2. V was pared by 6 bases and J by 0 bases, with 7 bases of the junction left unmatched. The CDR3 consists of 14 residues. Germline V gives CDR1 DFQATT, CDR2 SNEGSKA (reference sequence). This chain's CDR3 is CSAFPAGASYEQYF. CDR3 in DNA: TGCAGTGCGTTCCCAGCGGGAGCCTCCTACGAGCAGTACTTC.

The V and J genes are TRBV5-1 and TRBJ2-7; D could derive from TRBD1 or TRBD2 (5 bases each). The V end lost 7 bases, the J end lost 7 bases, and 18 bases lay between the germline ends. Germline assignment: CDR1 SGHRS and CDR2 YFSETQ. The CDR3 totals 13 residues. The CDR3 is CASQTKEDNEQYF. CDR3 DNA: TGCGCCAGCCAGACCAAGGAGGACAATGAGCAGTACTTC.

The chain uses TRBV11-2 and TRBJ2-1, with 8 bases that match TRBD2. Germline V gives CDR1 SGHAT, CDR2 FQNNGV. V was pared by 5 bases and J by 4 bases, with 7 bases of the junction left unmatched. The CDR3 has 15 residues. Here the CDR3 reads CASSLNPGGYNEQFF. For the CDR3, the DNA is TGTGCCAGCAGCCTCAACCCGGGAGGGTACAATGAGCAGTTCTTC.

This clonotype came up a few times. This may be a read error, as it is one base from a much larger clone. The chain uses TRBV28 and TRBJ2-5; 8 bases fit TRBD2. V shed 1 base, J shed 11 bases, and the junction held 12 bases outside the gene matches. This CDR3 spans 15 amino acids. Per the germline V gene, CDR1 is MDHEN and CDR2 is SYDVKM. The CDR3 is CASSLSAGGWNEQYF. The CDR3 DNA is TGTGCCAGCAGTTTATCGGCGGGAGGTTGGAATGAGCAGTACTTC.

This chain uses TRBV24-1 with TRBJ2-4; 9 positions match TRBD1. V lost 4 bases to trimming and J lost 1 base; unmatched junction nucleotides: 7. Looked up from germline, CDR1 is KGHDR and CDR2 is SFDVKD. This CDR3 comprises 17 residues. CDR3 residues: CATSEPTGGAAKNIQYF. The DNA for the CDR3 is TGTGCCACCAGTGAGCCAACAGGGGGCGCCGCCAAAAACATTCAGTACTTC.

This clonotype was detected many times. The chain is built from TRBV27 and TRBJ1-5; TRBD1 might be the D (5 bases). CDR3 length: 13 amino acids. The ends were cut back, 6 bases at V and 6 bases at J, with 12 bases in the middle. Germline CDR1 is MNHEY and CDR2 is SMNVEV (reference sequence). CDR3 coding DNA: TGTGCCAGCAGCCGGGGGGGGGGTCAGCCCCAGCATTTT. Its protein is CASSRGGGQPQHF.

This sequence joins TRBV20-1 and TRBJ2-1, with TRBD2 identical over 11 bases. Trimming at V came to 1 base and at J to 5 bases, leaving 7 bases not matched to a gene. The germline V gene has CDR1 DFQATT and CDR2 SNEGSKA (reference sequence). The CDR3 runs to 16 residues. CDR3 loop: CSARVASGRLHNEQFF. The CDR3 nucleotides are TGCAGTGCTAGAGTTGCTAGCGGGAGGCTCCACAATGAGCAGTTCTTC.

This clonotype has only a few counts. The chain joins TRBV7-9 to TRBJ2-1, with D uncertain. In germline, CDR1 is SEHNR, CDR2 FQNEAQ (reference sequence). V dropped 6 bases and J dropped 5 bases, with 8 bases sitting between them. The CDR3 runs 12 residues. CDR3 loop: CASRDSNNEQFF. The DNA for the CDR3 is TGTGCCAGCAGAGACTCGAACAATGAGCAGTTCTTC.

This clonotype was seen once. The rearrangement uses TRBV28 and TRBJ2-3; D unresolved. Trimming pared 5 bases from V and 3 bases from J, leaving 12 bases between. The CDR3 is 14 amino acids. The germline CDR1 and CDR2 sequences are MDHEN and SYDVKM. This chain's CDR3 is CASSLTSITDTQYF. In DNA form, the CDR3 reads TGTGCCAGCAGTCTCACAAGCATTACAGATACGCAGTATTTT.

The chain employs TRBV12-5 and TRBJ1-5; 10 nucleotides line up with TRBD1. J was trimmed by 4 bases and V by 10 bases; bases with no gene match: 10. Germline CDR1 reads LGHNT; CDR2 reads FRNRAP. The CDR3 contains 15 residues. The CDR3 region is CANHRDRGRNQPQHF. The DNA for the CDR3 is TGTGCTAATCACCGGGACAGGGGAAGAAATCAGCCCCAGCATTTT.

This clonotype is a singleton in its sample. J is TRBJ2-3 and V is TRBV10-3; D gene uncertain. Looked up from germline, CDR1 is ENHRY and CDR2 is SYGVKD. The CDR3 is made up of 17 amino acids. The ends were cut back, 2 bases at V and 6 bases at J, with 21 bases in the middle. Here the CDR3 reads CAISEPRLDSTVDTQYF. The CDR3 DNA is TGTGCCATCAGTGAGCCCCGTTTAGACTCCACGGTCGATACGCAGTATTTT.

J is TRBJ2-2 and V is TRBV12-3 or TRBV12-4, with a weak D call TRBD1 (6 bases). The CDR3 consists of 16 residues. V was clipped by 6 bases and J by 2 bases, with 16 bases between them. The CDR3 DNA reads as TGTGCCAGCAGCCATACACAGGGCCCCAACACCGGGGAGCTGTTTTTT. Its translation is CASSHTQGPNTGELFF.

The chain links TRBV10-3 to TRBJ2-3; tentatively, D is TRBD2 (6 bases). The germline V and J ends were trimmed by 0 bases and 2 bases, with 12 bases remaining between them. The CDR3 runs 16 residues. Germline CDR1 ENHRY, CDR2 SYGVKD. The CDR3: CAISESAAGITDTQYF. CDR3 bases: TGTGCCATCAGTGAGTCAGCAGCGGGTATCACAGATACGCAGTATTTT.

V is TRBV7-9 and J is TRBJ2-4; D is unclear. The V gene's germline CDR1 is SEHNR and CDR2 FQNEAQ (reference sequence). This CDR3 has 12 residues. V was cut by 5 bases and J by 14 bases, with 16 bases left in between. CDR3 DNA: TGTGCCAGCAGCCCCCCGTCAAGTCTTGAGTACTTC. Translating gives CASSPPSSLEYF.

In this sample, this clonotype turned up many times. The chain recombines TRBV20-1 with TRBJ1-5, with a possible D match to TRBD1 (5 bases). Germline CDR1 is DFQATT and CDR2 is SNEGSKA (reference sequence). V dropped 5 bases and J dropped 7 bases, with 15 bases sitting between them. The CDR3 has 13 residues. CDR3 DNA: TGCAGTGCTTCAGCCGGAGACAGACAGCCCCAGCATTTT. It yields the protein CSASAGDRQPQHF.